The clone carrying this T cell receptor (beta chain) has only a few counts. This record comes from a study of T-cell reconstitution after alpha-beta-depleted transplantation in children. Researchers prepared the TCRbeta library using unique molecular identifiers, the study reports. Each CDR3 protein gets one entry after TCRdb re-called the PCR reads with MiXCR. The sample has 200,000 to 250,000 distinct CDR3 sequences, about 9.2% seen once. Sample: PBMCs from the stem cell graft donor, taken from the stem cell graft. This clonotype was sampled from a human donor who donated a stem cell graft to a child with acute lymphoblastic leukemia.

The CDR3 sequence is CSVEARGKGTYEQYF. CDR3 nucleotides: TGCAGCGTTGAAGCCCGGGGTAAGGGGACCTACGAGCAGTACTTC. The chain joins TRBV29-1 to TRBJ2-7; D possibly uses TRBD1 or TRBD2 (5 bases each). The CDR3 is 15 residues long. Trimming cost V 1 base and J 2 bases, with 15 bases left between them. Looked up from germline, CDR1 is SQVTM and CDR2 is ANQGSEA.